This T cell receptor beta chain was found in a study of T cells in localized non-small cell lung cancer (dated by TCRdb to the early 2020s). Regarding the study in general: T cell repertoires of some 240 early-stage NSCLC patients were analyzed, with tumors being compared against uninvolved tumor-adjacent lungs. The cohort consisted of around 250 treatment-naive NSCLC patients whose localized lung tumors had been resected. Of the NSCLC patients, 129 were male and approximately 110 were female, and the mean age was around 66 years. General study outcomes and caveats: Because multi-region tumor sequencing was not done, intratumor heterogeneity could not be ruled out. The highest T cell clonality was observed in uninvolved tumor-adjacent lung, where clonality exceeded that of tumor, suggesting that antigenic responses were more focused in uninvolved tumor-adjacent lung. Because the study design was exploratory, TCR variables were selected using unadjusted p-values without false-discovery rate correction. Higher T cell density in blood was associated with longer overall survival, whereas higher clonality in adjacent lung was associated with shorter survival. Of the top 100 tumor clones, a median of approximately 60 were detected in paired uninvolved adjacent lung; approximately 30 were also among that lung's top 100.

At diagnosis, peripheral blood, uninvolved tumor-adjacent lung and tumor were collected and stored as a combination of fresh-frozen and FFPE material. Details on this clone: Its antigen is not yet known. No base quality values were provided; no much bigger clone lies one nucleotide off.

The immunoSEQ Assay was used to sequence TCR beta CDR3 regions from DNA. For the original study's pipeline: T cell density was computed as TCR beta template counts normalized to usable DNA estimated by amplifying housekeeping genes. Richness was estimated with the preseqR package, extrapolating to 400,000 templates for PBMC samples and 120,000 templates for tissue samples. Clonality was defined by subtracting Pielou's evenness from one. Tissue-enriched TCRs were identified through differential abundance testing performed on productive amino-acid clonotypes, with a minimum total count of 5 and an alpha of 0.1. The Jaccard Index and the Morisita Overlap Index were used to quantify repertoire overlap between compartments. GLIPH clustered TCR beta CDR3s with public tetramer-defined viral CDR3s; viral motifs required at least three viral sequences plus V-gene enrichment. Drawn from immuneACCESS, this table holds only the in-frame rearrangements with V and J called that TCRdb kept. Clones are partly lost; checked studies trace under half to an unresolved V gene and leave the rest unexplained. That table is the source of V, J and clone size, and D and trimming were worked out from the DNA. This sample is represented by approximately 1,300 clones; 30% of them were singletons. The ten largest clonotypes hold approximately 9.2% of the sample.

Germline trimming amounts to 1 base on V and 4 bases on J, with 5 as the count of junction bases outside the gene matches. CDR1 and CDR2 were assigned from the germline V gene as SGHNT and YENEEA. Spanning cysteine to phenylalanine, the CDR3 consists of 16 amino acids. The DNA shown is the 48-base CDR3, in frame from base 1. This clonotype originated in a male donor aged 60 or over with stage II squamous cell lung carcinoma. Sequenced material: lung tumor tissue, taken before any cancer treatment. The V and J segments used are TRBV11-3 and TRBJ2-1; TRBD2 matches 9 bases in the middle. The sequenced DNA: TGTGCCAGCAGCTTAGGGGCTAGCGGGGATTACAATGAGCAGTTCTTC. This sequence encodes CASSLGASGDYNEQFF.